These 20 T cell receptor beta chains originate from one sample sequenced in a study of T cell responses to AZD1222 COVID-19 vaccine (dated by TCRdb to about 2021). The library was made by the immunoSEQ multiplex PCR assay. What TCRdb holds here is the immuneACCESS table cut down to in-frame rearrangements. Part of the clones is not present; checked against another copy, under half of the missing clones reflect an unresolved V gene, and the others are unexplained. The sample table holds 150,000 to 200,000 clones, of which about 90% were seen once. The ten largest clones add up to around 10% of the sample. The time point label of this sample denotes: about 28 days (+/-7) after the second vaccine dose. The sample here was peripheral blood, taken 28 days after the second AZD1222 dose. The source of these receptors is an adult who received the AZD1222 COVID-19 vaccine.

This clone was observed a handful of times. This rearrangement joins TRBV19 to TRBJ1-5, with 7 bases identical to TRBD1. CDR1 and CDR2 (germline): LNHDA, SQIVND (reference sequence). The CDR3 covers 13 residues. CDR3 protein: CAGGQNNNQPQHF. The CDR3 DNA reads TGTGCAGGGGGCCAAAACAACAATCAGCCCCAGCATTTT. The full variable domain, with the rest looked up from reference TRBV19 and TRBJ1-5, is DGGITQSPKYLFRKEGQNVTLSCEQNLNHDAMYWYRQDPGQGLRLIYYSQIVNDFQKGDIAEGYSVSREKKESFPLTVTSAQKNPTAFYLCAGGQNNNQPQHFGDGTRLSIL.

The chain links TRBV19 to TRBJ1-5; the D gene is possibly TRBD1 (5 bases). The CDR3 runs 13 residues. From germline, CDR1 is LNHDA and CDR2 SQIVND (reference sequence). The V end was cut by 1 base, the J end by 8 bases, with 9 bases between. The CDR3 nucleotides read TGTGCCAGTAGTATAGTAATAGGGGAGCCCCAGCATTTT. Translated: CASSIVIGEPQHF.

As concerns this clone: Other nucleotide sequences in the sample specify the same CDR3. The gene calls are TRBV19 and TRBJ1-5, with a weak D call TRBD1 (6 bases). Germline values: CDR1 LNHDA, CDR2 SQIVND (reference sequence). V was shortened by 3 bases and J by 4 bases, with 10 bases between the two germline ends. The CDR3 runs to 14 residues. Here the CDR3 DNA reads TGTGCCAGTAGTATTCAGGGGCGGAATCAGCCCCAGCATTTT. As protein: CASSIQGRNQPQHF.

The rearrangement joins TRBV19 to TRBJ1-6; D remains unclear. Trimming removed 4 bases from V and 8 bases from J, with 3 bases in between. Germline V gene data show CDR1 as LNHDA and CDR2 as SQIVND (reference sequence). The CDR3 covers 11 residues. DNA for the CDR3: TGTGCCAGTAGTAACGATTCACCCCTCCACTTT. Translated: CASSNDSPLHF.

CDR3 bases: TGTGCCAGTACCGTAGGAGGGACAGGGCTGATTGGCTACACCTTC. This gives the protein CASTVGGTGLIGYTF. The J gene is TRBJ1-2, the V gene TRBV19; TRBD1 matches at 9 bases. The CDR3 sequence is 15 residues long. Germline lookup yields CDR1 LNHDA and CDR2 SQIVND (reference sequence). The J segment lost 7 bases and the V segment lost 7 bases, leaving 13 bases of the junction unmatched.

The chain carries TRBV5-1 and TRBJ1-3; a weak D match, TRBD1 (6 bases). The CDR3 covers 15 residues. Trimming stripped 3 bases from V and 2 bases from J, with 12 bases between. Germline V gene data show CDR1 as SGHRS and CDR2 as YFSETQ. CDR3 sequence reads: CASSWTGTTGNTIYF. The CDR3 bases are TGCGCCAGCAGCTGGACCGGGACAACTGGAAACACCATATATTTT.

The chain employs TRBV14 and TRBJ1-2; 7 nucleotides agree with TRBD1. From germline, CDR1 is SGHDN and CDR2 FVKESK. The ends lost 4 bases at V and 0 bases at J; junction bases unmatched: 5. This CDR3 is built from 15 residues. DNA of the CDR3: TGTGCCAGCAGCCGCGGACAGGACCCTAACTATGGCTACACCTTC. It yields the protein CASSRGQDPNYGYTF.

This chain connects TRBV10-1 to TRBJ1-3; a weak D match, TRBD1 (6 bases). CDR1 is WNHNN and CDR2 is SYGVQD in the germline V gene (reference sequence). This CDR3 comprises 16 residues. V lost 0 bases and J 2 bases, leaving 11 bases between the germline ends. The CDR3 region has the DNA TGCGCCAGCAGTGAGTCGACCGGGGGCCCTGGAAACACCATATATTTT. Translation gives CASSESTGGPGNTIYF.

The J gene is TRBJ1-3, the V gene TRBV2, with D perhaps matching TRBD1 (5 bases). Per germline, CDR1 SNHLY and CDR2 FYNNEI. This CDR3 is 14 amino acids long. Trimming removed 6 bases from V and 0 bases from J, with 9 bases in between. The CDR3: CASSPGGSGNTIYF. The CDR3 DNA follows: TGTGCCAGCAGCCCCGGGGGCTCTGGAAACACCATATATTTT.

This chain links TRBV7-9 with TRBJ2-1; D is unresolved. The V end lost 3 bases, the J end lost 0 bases, and 9 bases lay between the germline ends. Germline V gene sequence: CDR1 SEHNR, CDR2 FQNEAQ (reference sequence). The CDR3 is made up of 15 amino acids. The chain's CDR3 is CASSFAKSSYNEQFF. The CDR3 nucleotides read TGTGCCAGCAGCTTCGCCAAGAGCTCCTACAATGAGCAGTTCTTC. Based on the CDR3 plus reference TRBV7-9 and TRBJ2-1, the full variable domain is DTGVSQNPRHKITKRGQNVTFRCDPISEHNRLYWYRQTLGQGPEFLTYFQNEAQLEKSRLLSDRFSAERPKGSFSTLEIQRTEQGDSAMYLCASSFAKSSYNEQFFGPGTRLTVL.

This chain's CDR3 is CASSQGGGQPNTEAFF. The CDR3, as DNA: TGCGCCAGCAGCCAAGGTGGGGGACAGCCGAACACTGAAGCTTTCTTT. The V gene is TRBV4-1, the J gene TRBJ1-1, with 7 bases identical to TRBD1. Germline values: CDR1 MGHRA, CDR2 YSYEKL. The V and J ends lost 1 base and 1 base, in that order; junction bases with no gene match: 6. The CDR3 covers 16 residues.

This clone was detected only once. The chain has TRBV7-3 and TRBJ2-2; 13 positions agree with TRBD2. CDR3 size: 15 residues. Trimming took 5 bases from V and 8 from J; bases not matched to a gene: 5. Germline CDR1 reads SGHTA; CDR2 reads FQGTGA. This CDR3 is CASSMGLAGKGELFF. The CDR3 nucleotides read TGTGCCAGCAGCATGGGACTAGCGGGAAAGGGGGAGCTGTTTTTT.

The chain uses TRBV5-4 and TRBJ1-4, with 7 bases matching TRBD1. V gave up 4 bases and J gave up 7 bases; unmatched junction bases: 7. Germline V CDR1 and CDR2: SGHNT, YYREEE (reference sequence). This CDR3 is built from 14 residues. The CDR3 region is CASSPQGRGEKLFF. CDR3 sequence (DNA): TGTGCCAGCAGCCCACAGGGGCGCGGTGAAAAACTGTTTTTT.

The J gene is TRBJ1-2, the V gene TRBV7-8, with no clear D. From germline, CDR1 is SGHVS and CDR2 FQNEAQ. With 1 base removed from V and 1 base from J, the gap between germline ends came to 7 bases. This CDR3 spans 14 amino acids. In nucleotides, the CDR3 is TGTGCCAGCAGCTTAGGGATTCTTAACTATGGCTACACCTTC. Translated, it gives CASSLGILNYGYTF.

As to this clone: Germline is not matched at one junction end, which may reflect a read error. Here the CDR3 reads CASSIDLRWHF. The DNA for the CDR3 is TGTGCCAGTAGTATAGATCTCAGGTGGCACTTC. The rearrangement uses TRBV19 and TRBJ2-4; D not resolved. Per germline, CDR1 LNHDA and CDR2 SQIVND (reference sequence). There are 11 residues in the CDR3.

The chain has TRBV28 and TRBJ1-4, with TRBD1 identical over 7 bases. V trimming: 2 bases; J trimming: 8 bases; junction bases outside the gene matches: 8. The CDR3 extends over 15 amino acids. CDR1 and CDR2 (germline): MDHEN, SYDVKM. DNA for the CDR3: TGTGCCAGCAGTTTAGACGGAGTAGGGGGCGAAAAACTGTTTTTT. Protein product: CASSLDGVGGEKLFF.

J is TRBJ1-1 and V is TRBV7-8, with TRBD1 identical over 7 bases. This CDR3 is 14 amino acids long. The V gene's germline CDR1 is SGHVS and CDR2 FQNEAQ. The J segment lost 4 bases and the V segment lost 4 bases, leaving 6 bases of the junction unmatched. DNA of the CDR3: TGTGCCAGCAGCTCCACAGGGGTCGGCACTGAAGCTTTCTTT. It translates to CASSSTGVGTEAFF. The full variable domain, rest sourced from reference TRBV7-8 and TRBJ1-1, is GAGVSQSPRYKVAKRGQDVALRCDPISGHVSLFWYQQALGQGPEFLTYFQNEAQLDKSGLPSDRFFAERPEGSVSTLKIQRTQQEDSAVYLCASSSTGVGTEAFFGQGTRLTVV.

This chain joins TRBV3-1 (or the pseudogene TRBV3-2) and TRBJ2-5; D may be TRBD1 (5 bases). Germline assignment: CDR1 LGHDT and CDR2 YNNKEL (reference sequence). Trimming removed 4 bases at V and 1 base at J, with 22 bases between. This CDR3 has 18 residues. This CDR3 is CASSREDLRWGPQETQYF. CDR3 DNA sequence: TGTGCCAGCAGCCGAGAAGACTTGCGCTGGGGCCCCCAAGAGACCCAGTACTTC.

V and J are TRBV7-6 and TRBJ1-2, with TRBD1 matching over 11 bases. Looked up from germline, CDR1 is SGHVS and CDR2 is FNYEAQ. This CDR3 contains 15 residues. With V trimmed by 0 bases and J by 7 bases, 4 bases remained unmatched. The CDR3 sequence is CASSLADRGPVGYTF. Here the CDR3 DNA reads TGTGCCAGCAGCTTAGCGGACAGGGGGCCGGTTGGCTACACCTTC.

The chain links TRBV27 to TRBJ2-7; 11 nucleotides line up with TRBD1. J lost 7 bases, V lost 5 bases, and 10 bases had no gene match. The germline CDR1 and CDR2 sequences are MNHEY and SMNVEV (reference sequence). The CDR3 is made up of 15 amino acids. CDR3: CASSISGTGGREQYF. The CDR3 region has the DNA TGTGCCAGCAGTATTTCCGGGACAGGGGGGAGAGAGCAGTACTTC.